This T cell receptor beta chain was documented in a study of a mutant IDH1 vaccine in newly diagnosed glioma. In the study overall: The therapy given earlier, which was standard therapy, consisted of radiotherapy, temozolomide, or both, and most of the patients received both.

Specified time point: baseline, week 1 (first vaccination visit). The sample's treatment: pre-vaccination baseline after standard-of-care therapy. The donor cohort comprised cases of new WHO grade 3 or 4 IDH1-mutant, ATRX-lost astrocytoma. General study findings and limits: Variations in leading peripheral T cell clonotypes appeared to have no connection with pseudoprogression. In around 93% of patients, immune responses induced by the vaccine occurred.

Turning to this clone: Antigen unknown.

With V trimmed by 0 bases and J by 6 bases, 12 bases remained unmatched. CDR1 and CDR2 from the germline V gene are SGHAT and FQNNGV. The CDR3 runs to 18 residues. TCRdb keeps only in-frame clones here, not all; method: immunoSEQ multiplex PCR. This table holds 98,000 or so clones, roughly 90% found once. This sample comprised PBMCs, obtained from a glioma patient treated with radiotherapy, temozolomide or both. The clonotype originates from a woman aged 45 to 65 with glioma. The chain carries TRBV11-2 and TRBJ2-7, with 12 bases identical to TRBD2. The CDR3 region has the DNA TGTGCCAGCAGCTTAGATCCTAGCGGGAGGGCGGGTTCCGGCGAGCAGTACTTC. Amino acids: CASSLDPSGRAGSGEQYF. The full variable domain, with the rest looked up from reference TRBV11-2 and TRBJ2-7, is EAGVAQSPRYKIIEKRQSVAFWCNPISGHATLYWYQQILGQGPKLLIQFQNNGVVDDSQLPKDRFSAERLKGVDSTLKIQPAKLEDSAVYLCASSLDPSGRAGSGEQYFGPGTRLTVT.